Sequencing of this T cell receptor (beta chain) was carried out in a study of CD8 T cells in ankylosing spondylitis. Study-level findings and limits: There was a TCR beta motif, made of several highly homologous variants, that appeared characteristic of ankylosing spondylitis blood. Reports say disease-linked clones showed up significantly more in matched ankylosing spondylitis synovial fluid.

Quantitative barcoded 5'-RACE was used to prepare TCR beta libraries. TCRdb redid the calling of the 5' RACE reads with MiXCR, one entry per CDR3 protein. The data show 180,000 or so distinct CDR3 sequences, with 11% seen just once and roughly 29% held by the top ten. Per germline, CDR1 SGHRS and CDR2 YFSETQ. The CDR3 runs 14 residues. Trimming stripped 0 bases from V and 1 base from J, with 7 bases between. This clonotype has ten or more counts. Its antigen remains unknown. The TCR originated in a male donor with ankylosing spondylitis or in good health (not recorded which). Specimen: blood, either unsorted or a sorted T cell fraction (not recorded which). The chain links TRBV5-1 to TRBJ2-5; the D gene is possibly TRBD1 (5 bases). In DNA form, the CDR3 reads TGCGCCAGCAGCTTGGGAGACAGCCAAGAGACCCAGTACTTC. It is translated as CASSLGDSQETQYF.